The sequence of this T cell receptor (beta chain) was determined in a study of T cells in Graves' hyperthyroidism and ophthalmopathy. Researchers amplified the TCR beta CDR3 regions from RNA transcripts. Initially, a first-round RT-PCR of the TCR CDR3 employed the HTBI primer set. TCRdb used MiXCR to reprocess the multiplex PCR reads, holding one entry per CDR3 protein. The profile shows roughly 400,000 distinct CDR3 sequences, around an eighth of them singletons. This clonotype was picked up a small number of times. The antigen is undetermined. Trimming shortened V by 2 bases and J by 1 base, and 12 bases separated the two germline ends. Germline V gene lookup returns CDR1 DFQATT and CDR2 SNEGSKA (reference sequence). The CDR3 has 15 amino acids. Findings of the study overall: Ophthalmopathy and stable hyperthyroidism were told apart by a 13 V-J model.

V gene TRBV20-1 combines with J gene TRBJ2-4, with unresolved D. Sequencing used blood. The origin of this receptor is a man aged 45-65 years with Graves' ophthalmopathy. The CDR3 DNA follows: TGCAGTGCTAGACCGGTCCAGCGTGCCAAAAACATTCAGTACTTC. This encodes CSARPVQRAKNIQYF.